This T cell receptor (beta chain) derives from a study of shared T cell receptors in the human thymus. Unmatched junction bases numbered 11, after V lost 6 bases and J lost 6 bases. Germline CDR1 is SQVTM and CDR2 is ANQGSEA. CDR3 size: 14 residues. Assay used: immunoSEQ multiplex PCR; TCRdb lists only in-frame clones, some missing. Of hundreds of thousands of clones in the sample, about 90% were seen once. The data were also submitted as part of a second study, on human thymus T cells. That report notes: Healthy Finnish infants undergoing corrective surgery for congenital heart defects were used as donors. Resections were taken during corrective heart surgery, and the thymus tissue came from these. Thymic and blood repertoires appeared to display a bias in their usage of V and J genes. Among unrelated individuals, related research reported thymic repertoires that overlapped highly.

This TCR was recovered from a boy under two years old with a congenital heart defect. This chain uses TRBV29-1 with TRBJ2-3; 8 positions match TRBD1. Material for sequencing was thymocytes. The CDR3 spells CSVAPGQDWDTQYF. The CDR3 region has the DNA TGCAGCGTCGCGCCGGGACAGGATTGGGATACGCAGTATTTT.